The entry below gives a single T cell receptor (beta chain) sequence along with its context. Antigen specificity is unknown. The data were taken from a study of OX40 agonist ivuxolimab in advanced cancers. Study details: Patient treatment consisted of intravenous ivuxolimab administration every 2 weeks at 0.01 to 10 mg/kg. A mean age of roughly 62 years, range roughly 23 to 85, was recorded, and 80% to 90% were male. Study-wide results and caveats: The average count of expanded clones was higher among CD8+ T cells than among CD4+.

Sampling of blood occurred at baseline, cycle 4 day 1, and cycle 7 day 1. V shed 7 bases and J 4 bases; nucleotides not matched to a gene: 8. The CDR3 has 16 amino acids. CDR1 is MNHEY, CDR2 SMNVEV, per germline (reference sequence). TCRdb's copy holds only in-frame clones and misses some; the assay was immunoSEQ multiplex PCR. The sample lists around 150,000 clones, about 92% occurring once. The clonotype comes from an adult with an advanced solid tumor such as melanoma, head and neck, liver or kidney cancer. This chain connects TRBV27 to TRBJ2-3; TRBD2 matches 13 bases. The starting material was CD4+ or CD8+ T cells sorted from blood, obtained in a trial of the OX40 agonist ivuxolimab. CDR3 sequence reads: CASTYRLAGGPDTQYF. The CDR3 DNA sequence: TGTGCCAGCACCTACCGACTAGCGGGGGGCCCAGATACGCAGTATTTT.